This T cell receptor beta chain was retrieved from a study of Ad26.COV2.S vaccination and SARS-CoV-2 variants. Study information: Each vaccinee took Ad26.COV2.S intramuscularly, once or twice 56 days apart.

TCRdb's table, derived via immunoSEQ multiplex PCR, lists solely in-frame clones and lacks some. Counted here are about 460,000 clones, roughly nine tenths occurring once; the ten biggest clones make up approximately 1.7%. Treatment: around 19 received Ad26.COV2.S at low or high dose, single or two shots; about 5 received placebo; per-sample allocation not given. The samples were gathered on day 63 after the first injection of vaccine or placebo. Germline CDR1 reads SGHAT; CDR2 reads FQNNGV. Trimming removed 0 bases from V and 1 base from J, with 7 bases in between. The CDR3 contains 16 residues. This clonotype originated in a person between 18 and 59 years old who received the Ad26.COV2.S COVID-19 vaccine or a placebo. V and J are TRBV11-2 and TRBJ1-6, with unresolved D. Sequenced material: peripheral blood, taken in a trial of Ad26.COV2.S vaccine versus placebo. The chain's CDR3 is CASSLDLSSYNSPLHF. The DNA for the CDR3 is TGTGCCAGCAGCTTAGACCTCTCGTCCTATAATTCACCCCTCCACTTT.